This T cell receptor (beta chain) was captured by sequencing in a study of blood T cell repertoires in COVID-19. Clones were read by immunoSEQ multiplex PCR, and TCRdb kept only the in-frame ones, dropping some. In the table there are 100,000 to 150,000 clones, around 83% of which are singletons. There are a few counts of this clone. CDR1 SGDLS and CDR2 YYNGEE come from the germline V gene. CDR3 length: 15 residues. V shed 3 bases, J shed 1 base, and the junction held 6 bases outside the gene matches. The rearrangement joins TRBV9 to TRBJ2-5; 7 bases align to TRBD1. The sequence came from a woman under 40 who had recovered from COVID-19. Specimen: PBMCs or T cells enriched from blood (not recorded which). CDR3 protein: CASSATGDPQETQYF. The CDR3 DNA is TGTGCCAGCAGCGCTACAGGGGACCCCCAAGAGACCCAGTACTTC.